The rows below give T cell receptor beta chains drawn from one sample of a study of cytomegalovirus exposure and HLA in healthy donors. Measured with immunoSEQ multiplex PCR; TCRdb has only the in-frame clones, and not every one. This table has about 160,000 clones, over 60% appearing once. Sequencing input: PBMCs. The origin of the receptors is a woman aged 25 to 45 in good health and CMV-seronegative. The CDR3 runs from the conserved cysteine through the conserved F or W. D genes are given only for firm matches. A row's size may be missing; if present it is once, few, many or a size class.

j_call clone_size v_call d_call cdr3_nt cdr3_aa
TRBJ2-5 NA TRBV14 TRBD2 TGTGCCAGCAGCCAGATAACCCCAGCGGGACTGAAAGAGACCCAGTACTTC CASSQITPAGLKETQYF
TRBJ2-2 NA TRBV13 NA TGTGCCAGGAGGGCAGACACCGGGGAGCTGTTTTTT CARRADTGELFF
TRBJ2-7 few TRBV19 TRBD1 TGTGCCAGTAGTAAACAGGGGTTCGACGAGCAGTACTTC CASSKQGFDEQYF
TRBJ2-3 once TRBV27 TRBD2 TGTGCCAGCAGACGGGGACTAGCGGGAGGAGATGATACGCAGTATTTT CASRRGLAGGDDTQYF
TRBJ2-5 NA TRBV28 NA TGTGCCAGCAGTTTAGTGGGGGGAGAGACCCAGTACTTC CASSLVGGETQYF
TRBJ2-7 few TRBV9 TRBD1 TGTGCCAGCAGCCCGGGACAGGGGTGGGAGCAGTACTTC CASSPGQGWEQYF
TRBJ2-2 NA TRBV6-6 TRBD2 TGTGCCAGCAGCCAGTCGGGGGGGAACACCGGGGAGCTGTTTTTT CASSQSGGNTGELFF
TRBJ2-7 few TRBV7-8 NA TGTGCCAGCAGCTTAGAGCACGAGCAGTACTTC CASSLEHEQYF
TRBJ1-6 NA TRBV11-2 NA TGTGCCAGCAGCTCGGGACTTTCACCCCTCCACTTT CASSSGLSPLHF
TRBJ2-3 NA TRBV27 NA TGTGCCAGCAGTTTAGGAGCAGTAGATACGCAGTATTTT CASSLGAVDTQYF
TRBJ1-2 NA TRBV7-9 TRBD1 TGTTCCAGCAGCTCCCTCGCTGGACAGGACTTCTATGGCTACACCTTC CSSSSLAGQDFYGYTF
TRBJ2-3 NA TRBV30 NA TGTGCCTGGACACAAAGCACAGATACGCAGTATTTT CAWTQSTDTQYF
TRBJ1-6 NA TRBV7-9 NA TGTGCCAGCAGTCCCGTGGCGGGATCACCCCTCCACTTT CASSPVAGSPLHF
TRBJ2-2 NA TRBV7-6 NA TGTGCCAGCAGCTTACTGTCCACCGGGGAGCTGTTTTTT CASSLLSTGELFF
TRBJ1-3 few TRBV7-9 NA TGTGCCAGCAGCTATGGACAGGGAAACACCATATATTTT CASSYGQGNTIYF
TRBJ2-7 NA TRBV18 NA TGTGCCAGCTCACCAACAGGTCATACGTCCTACGAGCAGTACTTC CASSPTGHTSYEQYF
TRBJ2-1 NA TRBV6-5 NA TGTGCCAGCAGTCGCGACCGGAGCTCCTACAATGAGCAGTTCTTC CASSRDRSSYNEQFF
TRBJ1-6 NA TRBV7-3 NA TGTGCCAGCAGCCTAGCCAGCCAAGGATCACCCCTCCACTTT CASSLASQGSPLHF
TRBJ2-1 NA TRBV20-1 TRBD2 TGCAGTCCGGCTAGCGGAAATGAGCAGTTCTTC CSPASGNEQFF
TRBJ2-2 NA TRBV6-5 NA TGTGCCAGCAGTAGACAAAAGTCGAACACCGGGGAGCTGTTTTTT CASSRQKSNTGELFF
TRBJ2-5 NA TRBV2 TRBD2 TGTGCCAGCAGTGCGAGGACTAGGGAAGAGACCCAGTACTTC CASSARTREETQYF
TRBJ2-1 NA TRBV15 TRBD2 TGTGCCACCAGCAGAGCGGGCGGGGGGGCGGTTGAGCAGTTCTTC CATSRAGGGAVEQFF
TRBJ2-3 NA TRBV20-1 TRBD2 TGCAGTCCCCTAGCGGGAGGGACGCAGTATTTT CSPLAGGTQYF
TRBJ2-7 NA TRBV13 TRBD2 TGTGCCAGCAGCCACCGGGCGGGGGCCTACGAGCAGTACTTC CASSHRAGAYEQYF
TRBJ1-2 NA TRBV7-8 TRBD1 TGTGCCAGCAGCCCGGACAGGGGGCGGGGAGGCTACACCTTC CASSPDRGRGGYTF
TRBJ2-2 NA TRBV6-5 TRBD2 TGTGCCAGCAGCACCGGGACTAGGGACACCGGGGAGCTGTTTTTT CASSTGTRDTGELFF
TRBJ2-5 NA TRBV5-4 TRBD2 TGTGCCAGCAGCTCCGGGACTAGCGGGGGATCTCAAGAGACCCAGTACTTC CASSSGTSGGSQETQYF
TRBJ1-1 few TRBV9 NA TGTGCCAGCAGCTACGGGACTGAGAACACTGAAGCTTTCTTT CASSYGTENTEAFF
TRBJ2-3 NA TRBV7-2 TRBD1 TGTGCCAGCAGCTTACAAACAGGGGTCGGCACAGATACGCAGTATTTT CASSLQTGVGTDTQYF
TRBJ1-1 NA TRBV5-1 NA TGCGCCAGCAGGCGCGAACAGAGGAACACTGAAGCTTTCTTT CASRREQRNTEAFF
TRBJ2-3 NA TRBV19 NA TGTGCCAGTAAAAAGGGGCCCGGCACAGATACGCAGTATTTT CASKKGPGTDTQYF
TRBJ1-6 NA TRBV7-3 NA TGTGCCAGCAGCCTAGGCGGTCGGCTTTCACCCCTCCACTTT CASSLGGRLSPLHF
TRBJ1-3 NA TRBV15 NA TGTGCCACCAGTCAGGGGAACACCATATATTTT CATSQGNTIYF
TRBJ2-2 NA TRBV28 TRBD1 TGTGCCAGCAGCCACAGGGGGCGAGGGACCGGGGAGCTGTTTTTT CASSHRGRGTGELFF
TRBJ2-7 NA TRBV19 NA TGTGCCACCGCCGCGGGGGCAGGTGAGGCCTACGAGCAGTACTTC CATAAGAGEAYEQYF
TRBJ2-7 NA TRBV19 NA TGTGCCAGTAGTAATGGGGGGAACGAGCAGTACTTC CASSNGGNEQYF
TRBJ1-2 NA TRBV29-1 NA TGCAGCGTGACTCAGGGGTTCTTTGGCTACACCTTC CSVTQGFFGYTF
TRBJ2-3 few TRBV6-1 TRBD1 TGTGCCAGCAGTGTCTGGATACGGACAGGGGATTTAGATACGCAGTATTTT CASSVWIRTGDLDTQYF
TRBJ1-2 NA TRBV7-9 NA TGTGCCAGCAGCTTAACCGAGATAAACTATGGCTACACCTTC CASSLTEINYGYTF
TRBJ1-1 NA TRBV28 NA TGTGCCAGCAGTTCCCAGACTGAAGCTTTCTTT CASSSQTEAFF
TRBJ2-1 NA TRBV7-8 NA TGTGCCAGCAGCCCAGGGGTCACTAGGGAGTTCTTC CASSPGVTREFF
TRBJ1-4 NA TRBV11-2 NA TGTGCCAGCAGTACTAATTCGGCTAATGAAAAACTGTTTTTT CASSTNSANEKLFF
TRBJ1-4 once TRBV29-1 TRBD1 TGCAGCGTTGAGGCGACAGGGGGTTATGAAAAACTGTTTTTT CSVEATGGYEKLFF
TRBJ2-7 NA TRBV7-9 TRBD1 TGTTCCAGCAGCTTAGCAACGGACAGGGGATTCTCCTACGAGCAGTACTTC CSSSLATDRGFSYEQYF
TRBJ2-3 NA TRBV7-2 TRBD2 TGTGCCAGCAGCTTAGGAGGGTACCGCGGGGGGGATACGCAGTATTTT CASSLGGYRGGDTQYF
TRBJ2-7 NA TRBV2 NA TGTGCCAGCCCAAGGCGGAGCCCGTACTTC CASPRRSPYF
TRBJ1-5 NA TRBV30 NA TGTGCCTGGACAACTAAAGGTTATCAGCCCCAGCATTTT CAWTTKGYQPQHF
TRBJ1-2 NA TRBV6-5 TRBD1 TGTGCCAGCAGTCAGGCCGGGACAGGGGACTATGGCTACACCTTC CASSQAGTGDYGYTF
TRBJ1-6 few TRBV7-9 TRBD1 TGTGCCAGCAGCTTTAGGACAGGGAAGGATTCACCCCTCCACTTT CASSFRTGKDSPLHF
TRBJ2-7 few TRBV28 TRBD1 TGTGCCAGCAGTGCAGGGGGCCGCTCCTACGAGCAGTACTTC CASSAGGRSYEQYF
TRBJ1-5 NA TRBV6-1 TRBD1 TGTGCCAGCAGGGGATGGCAGGGGGAGAATCAGCCCCAGCATTTT CASRGWQGENQPQHF
TRBJ2-2 NA TRBV7-7 NA TGTGCCAGCAGCTCTAGCATTAACACCGGGGAGCTGTTTTTT CASSSSINTGELFF